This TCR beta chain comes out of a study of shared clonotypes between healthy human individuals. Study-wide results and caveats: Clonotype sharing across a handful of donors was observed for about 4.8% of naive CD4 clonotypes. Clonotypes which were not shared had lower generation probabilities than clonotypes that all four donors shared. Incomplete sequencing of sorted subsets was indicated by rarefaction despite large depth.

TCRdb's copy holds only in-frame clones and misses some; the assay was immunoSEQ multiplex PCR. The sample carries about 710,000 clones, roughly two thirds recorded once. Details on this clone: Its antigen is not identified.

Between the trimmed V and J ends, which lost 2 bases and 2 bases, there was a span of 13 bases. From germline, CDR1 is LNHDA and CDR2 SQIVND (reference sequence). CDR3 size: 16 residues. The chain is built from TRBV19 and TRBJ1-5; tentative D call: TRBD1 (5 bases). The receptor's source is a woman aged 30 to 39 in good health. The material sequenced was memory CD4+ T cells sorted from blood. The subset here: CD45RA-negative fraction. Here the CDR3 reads CASSISRAGGNQPQHF. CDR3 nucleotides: TGTGCCAGTAGTATAAGCAGGGCTGGCGGCAATCAGCCCCAGCATTTT.